This passage covers 21 T cell receptor beta chains from one sample sequenced in a study of T cells in Graves' hyperthyroidism and ophthalmopathy. Using RNA transcripts as the source, TCR beta CDR3 regions were amplified. The TCR CDR3 first-round RT-PCR relied on the HTBI primer set. TCRdb itself ran the multiplex PCR reads through MiXCR, one entry per CDR3 protein. Found here are a few hundred thousand distinct CDR3 sequences, 46% of them singletons; the top ten hold roughly 8.2%. Sequencing was done on a sample of peripheral blood or thyroid tissue (not recorded which). These TCRs come from a woman in her late teens or twenties with Graves' hyperthyroidism.

The V and J genes are TRBV20-1 and TRBJ2-7, with 9 positions matching TRBD2. This CDR3 spans 15 amino acids. The J segment lost 7 bases and the V segment lost 5 bases, leaving 15 bases of the junction unmatched. Germline CDR1 reads DFQATT; CDR2 reads SNEGSKA (reference sequence). The CDR3 region has the DNA TGCAGTGCTCCCTCCGGGACTAGCATCTACAATGAGCAGTACTTC. Encoded protein: CSAPSGTSIYNEQYF.

The V and J genes are TRBV7-8 and TRBJ1-2; tentatively, D is TRBD1 (6 bases). V was shortened by 6 bases and J by 12 bases, with 17 bases between the two germline ends. The CDR3 is made up of 12 amino acids. Germline V lookup: CDR1 SGHVS, CDR2 FQNEAQ. CDR3 region: CASRLTGNGNTF. The CDR3 coding sequence is TGTGCCAGCAGGCTGACAGGCAATGGAAACACCTTC.

This clonotype has a count of ten or more. V gene TRBV29-1 combines with J gene TRBJ1-2; D not resolved. The germline gives CDR1 SQVTM, CDR2 ANQGSEA. Trimming cost V 1 base and J 8 bases, with 8 bases left between them. The CDR3 length is 11 residues. Here the CDR3 reads CSVEGRGGYTF. DNA for the CDR3: TGCAGCGTTGAAGGGAGAGGAGGCTACACCTTC.

This clonotype appeared many times. The chain combines TRBV7-2 with TRBJ2-2; possible D gene TRBD1, 6 bases. Germline V gene sequence: CDR1 SGHTA, CDR2 FQGNSA. The CDR3 extends over 16 amino acids. V lost 5 bases, J lost 1 base, and 14 bases lay in between. CDR3 coding DNA: TGTGCCAGCAGCGCAGGGGCTCCAGAGAACACCGGGGAGCTGTTTTTT. Encoded protein: CASSAGAPENTGELFF.

The chain combines TRBV7-9 with TRBJ2-5; TRBD2 matches 9 bases. Trimming took 3 bases from V and 1 from J; bases not matched to a gene: 6. The germline CDR1 and CDR2 sequences are SEHNR and FQNEAQ (reference sequence). The CDR3 is 16 amino acids. The CDR3 sequence: CASSFPGTSFQETQYF. The CDR3 region has the DNA TGTGCCAGCAGCTTTCCCGGGACTAGCTTCCAAGAGACCCAGTACTTC. Full variable domain (outside the CDR3, taken from reference TRBV7-9 and TRBJ2-5): DTGVSQNPRHKITKRGQNVTFRCDPISEHNRLYWYRQTLGQGPEFLTYFQNEAQLEKSRLLSDRFSAERPKGSFSTLEIQRTEQGDSAMYLCASSFPGTSFQETQYFGPGTRLLVL.

The CDR3 loop is CASSPGQGLGEAFF. The CDR3 coding sequence is TGTGCCAGCAGTCCTGGACAGGGGCTTGGTGAAGCTTTCTTT. The genes are TRBV12-3 or TRBV12-4 and TRBJ1-1, with 9 nucleotides matching TRBD1. There are 14 residues in the CDR3. J was trimmed by 7 bases and V by 5 bases; bases with no gene match: 8.

In its sample, this clonotype was seen a few times. A single base separates this from a much larger clone, so it may be a read error. This sequence joins TRBV7-3 and TRBJ1-4; a possible D gene is TRBD1 (5 bases). Germline-derived CDR1 and CDR2 are SGHTA and FQGTGA. CDR3 length: 13 residues. Here the CDR3 reads CAGSKGPNEKLFF. In DNA form, the CDR3 reads TGTGCCGGCAGTAAGGGGCCCAATGAAAAACTGTTTTTT.

This clonotype was recorded at least ten times. The V call is TRBV20-1, the J call TRBJ1-4, with D unclear. The CDR3 sequence is 17 residues long. The V gene lost 4 bases and the J gene lost 0 bases, with 18 bases spanning the gap. CDR1 and CDR2 from the germline V gene are DFQATT and SNEGSKA (reference sequence). CDR3 protein: CSATAQSSFATNEKLFF. CDR3 in DNA: TGCAGTGCTACCGCGCAGAGTAGCTTTGCAACTAATGAAAAACTGTTTTTT.

J is TRBJ1-5 and V is TRBV15, with a tentative D call TRBD1 (5 bases). The V end lost 1 base, the J end lost 0 bases, and 10 bases lay between the germline ends. CDR1 and CDR2 from the germline V gene are LNHNV and YYDKDF (reference sequence). The CDR3 runs 16 residues. The CDR3 is CATSRGGGVSNQPQHF. DNA for the CDR3: TGTGCCACCAGCAGAGGCGGGGGGGTTAGCAATCAGCCCCAGCATTTT. The entire variable domain, with the rest obtained from reference TRBV15 and TRBJ1-5, is as follows: DAMVIQNPRYQVTQFGKPVTLSCSQTLNHNVMYWYQQKSSQAPKLLFHYYDKDFNNEADTPDNFQSRRPNTSFCFLDIRSPGLGDTAMYLCATSRGGGVSNQPQHFGDGTRLSIL.

This clonotype was seen ten or more times. DNA of the CDR3: TGTGCCAGCAGTCCTTTTGGGGGAGGAGGGACTCTGAACACTGAAGCTTTCTTT. Amino acid sequence: CASSPFGGGGTLNTEAFF. This chain connects TRBV12-3 or TRBV12-4 to TRBJ1-1, with TRBD1 as a possible D gene (5 bases). The CDR3 loop spans 18 amino acids. V was shortened by 5 bases and J by 0 bases, with 22 bases between the two germline ends.

Remarks on this clonotype: Because it lacks the conserved phenylalanine or tryptophan at the end, this CDR3 is likely a read error. The DNA is left out, because the CDR3 cannot be placed on it with certainty; the CDR3 is given as TCRdb lists it. This chain links TRBV2 with TRBJ1-4. The CDR3 totals 10 residues, both ends included. The germline gives CDR1 SNHLY, CDR2 FYNNEI. The CDR3 is CASSESDLRV.

This clonotype was seen many times. The chain links TRBV29-1 to TRBJ1-3, with D maybe TRBD1 (5 bases). V shed 8 bases and J shed 0 bases, with 14 bases lying between them. Germline V gene data show CDR1 as SQVTM and CDR2 as ANQGSEA. The CDR3 runs to 14 residues. CDR3 residues: CSIGSGHSGNTIYF. The CDR3 region has the DNA TGCAGCATTGGTTCAGGGCACTCTGGAAACACCATATATTTT.

This clonotype was seen at least ten times. The chain joins TRBV2 to TRBJ1-5, with D maybe TRBD1 (6 bases). There are 14 residues in the CDR3. V lost 2 bases and J lost 6, with 11 bases in between. Germline CDR1 and CDR2: SNHLY and FYNNEI. The CDR3 protein is CASSERQGIQPQHF. Written as DNA, the CDR3 is TGTGCCAGCAGTGAACGGCAGGGGATTCAGCCCCAGCATTTT.

This clonotype was seen just once. The gene calls are TRBV7-2 and TRBJ2-7, with D perhaps TRBD2 (6 bases). This CDR3 contains 12 residues. In germline, CDR1 is SGHTA, CDR2 FQGNSA. V was clipped by 5 bases and J by 6 bases, with 11 bases between them. The CDR3 reads CASSPGRGEQYF. The CDR3 nucleotides are TGTGCCAGCAGCCCCGGGAGAGGCGAGCAGTACTTC.

The V call is TRBV25-1, the J call TRBJ1-1; unclear D gene. CDR1 and CDR2 from the germline V gene are MGHDK and SYGVNS. The CDR3 contains 10 residues. Here the CDR3 reads CARDGIEAFF. The CDR3 nucleotides are TGTGCTAGAGACGGAATAGAAGCTTTCTTT.

The chain combines TRBV2 with TRBJ2-2; D is perhaps TRBD2 (5 bases). The CDR3 has 15 residues. Germline CDR1 is SNHLY and CDR2 is FYNNEI. V shed 6 bases and J shed 4 bases, with 15 bases lying between them. The CDR3 loop reads CASRGSGILTGELFF. CDR3 DNA: TGTGCCAGCAGAGGTTCCGGGATACTCACCGGGGAGCTGTTTTTT.

Turning to this clonotype: This may be a read error, as it is one base from a much larger clone. The rearrangement uses TRBV5-6 and TRBJ1-3, with D unresolved. Germline CDR1 and CDR2: SGHDT and YYEEEE. V was clipped by 0 bases and J by 13 bases, with 11 bases between them. There are 12 residues in the CDR3. In DNA, the CDR3 is TGTGCCAGCAGCTTGGGAGAGAGGTTAATATATTTT. It specifies CASSLGERLIYF.

V is TRBV12-3 or TRBV12-4 and J is TRBJ1-6; weak D call: TRBD1 (5 bases). V was cut by 6 bases and J by 14 bases, with 8 bases left in between. The CDR3 has 10 amino acids. CDR3: CASSGGSLHF. Written as DNA, the CDR3 is TGTGCCAGCAGCGGGGGATCCCTCCACTTT.

This clonotype was detected ten times or more. The chain has TRBV7-9 and TRBJ1-1; no definite D call. The V and J ends lost 5 bases and 4 bases respectively, with 20 bases between them. This CDR3 has 16 amino acids. Germline V CDR1 and CDR2: SEHNR, FQNEAQ (reference sequence). CDR3 coding DNA: TGTGCCAGCAGCGAACCCCGGGCCTATCCCTCCACTGAAGCTTTCTTT. Its protein product is CASSEPRAYPSTEAFF.

Ten or more counts support this clonotype. The chain combines TRBV29-1 with TRBJ2-5; D might be TRBD2 (6 bases). Germline CDR1 SQVTM, CDR2 ANQGSEA. This CDR3 spans 13 amino acids. Trimming removed 7 bases from V and 5 bases from J, with 17 bases in between. The CDR3 here is CSAQEGLGETQYF. CDR3 DNA: TGCAGCGCGCAAGAGGGACTCGGGGAGACCCAGTACTTC.

This clonotype was counted many times. The gene calls are TRBV7-9 and TRBJ2-7; TRBD1 matches at 7 bases. CDR1 SEHNR and CDR2 FQNEAQ come from the germline V gene (reference sequence). CDR3 length: 15 amino acids. The trim removed 3 bases at V and 2 bases at J, leaving 7 bases unmatched. In DNA form, the CDR3 reads TGTGCCAGCAGCTTGCCGCTGACAGGGACCTACGAGCAGTACTTC. The encoded protein is CASSLPLTGTYEQYF.